This TCR beta chain appears in the sequencing data of a study of cytomegalovirus exposure and HLA in healthy donors. Study information: An earlier analysis identified 117 million unique TCR beta sequences in 150 million to 200 million T cells.

Use of 60 Vbeta and 13 Jbeta primers characterized the PCR. Method: immunoSEQ multiplex PCR; TCRdb's copy keeps in-frame clones and lacks some. The data contain approximately 190,000 clones, 82% of them singletons. J lost 8 bases, V lost 2 bases, and 1 base had no gene match. Germline assignment: CDR1 PRHDT and CDR2 FYEKMQ (reference sequence). CDR3 length: 14 residues. The chain links TRBV13 to TRBJ2-3; 13 bases fit TRBD2. Material for sequencing was PBMCs. The clonotype originates from a woman between 18 and 29 years old in good health and CMV-seronegative. The CDR3 DNA reads as TGTGCCAGCAGCTTAACTAGCGGGGGGGGTACGCAGTATTTT. It codes for CASSLTSGGGTQYF. The variable domain in full, completed from reference TRBV13 and TRBJ2-3, reads AAGVIQSPRHLIKEKRETATLKCYPIPRHDTVYWYQQGPGQDPQFLISFYEKMQSDKGSIPDRFSAQQFSDYHSELNMSSLELGDSALYFCASSLTSGGGTQYFGPGTRLTVL.